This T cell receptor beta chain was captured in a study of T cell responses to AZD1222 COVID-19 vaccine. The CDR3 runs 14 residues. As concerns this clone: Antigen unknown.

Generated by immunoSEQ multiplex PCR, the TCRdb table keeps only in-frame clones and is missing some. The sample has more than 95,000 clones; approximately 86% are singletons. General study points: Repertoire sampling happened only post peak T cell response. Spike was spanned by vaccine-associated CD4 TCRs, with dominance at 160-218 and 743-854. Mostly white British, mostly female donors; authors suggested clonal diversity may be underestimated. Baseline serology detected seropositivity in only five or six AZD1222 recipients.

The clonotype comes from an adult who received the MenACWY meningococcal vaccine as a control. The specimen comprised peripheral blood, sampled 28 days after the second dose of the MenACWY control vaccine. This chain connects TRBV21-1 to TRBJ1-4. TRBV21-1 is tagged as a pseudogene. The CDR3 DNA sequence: TGTGCCAGAGGTTCCGGGGAGCGGAAAGAAAAACTGTTTTTT. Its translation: CARGSGERKEKLFF.